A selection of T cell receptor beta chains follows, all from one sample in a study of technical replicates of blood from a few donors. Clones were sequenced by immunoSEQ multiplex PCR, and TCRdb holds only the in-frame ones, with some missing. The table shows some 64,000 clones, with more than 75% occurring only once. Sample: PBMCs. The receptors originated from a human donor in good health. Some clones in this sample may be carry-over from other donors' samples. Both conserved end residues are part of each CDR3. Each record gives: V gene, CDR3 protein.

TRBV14,CASSQEGRAGEKLFF
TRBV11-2,CASSPVTGNYGYTF
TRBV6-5,CASTATSGGTDTQYF
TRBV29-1,CSVAGLLWTHEQFF
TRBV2,CASSEGQGVGSPLHF
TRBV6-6,CASSGAGDTEAFF
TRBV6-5,CASRGYEKLFF
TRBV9,CASSPGLGAAGNTIYF
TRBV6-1,CASTRQARSYEQYF
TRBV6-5,CASSWARDRGFHGYTF
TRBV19,CASSTGQGMSSYNSPLHF
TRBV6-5,CASSTTGVKTQYF
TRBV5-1,CASSSGTSVYNEQFF
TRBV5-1,CASSLGDRDGYTF
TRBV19,CASSRATSGDEKETQYF
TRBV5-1,CASSVQGTGELFF
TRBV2,CASSGRYKQETQYF
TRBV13,CASKRAGGPETQYF
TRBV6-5,CASSRRGVGNQPQHF
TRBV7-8,CASSLDLASTETQYF
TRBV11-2,CASSLQEGVSEQYF
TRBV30,CAWSFPSYITGTSGRVSYNEQFF
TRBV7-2,CASSNIAGEQYF
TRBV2,CASRTGGSYNEQFF
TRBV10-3,CAISESGQGNYGYTF
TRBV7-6,CATSGSQWGTGELFF
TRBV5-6,CASGRQAEYEYGYTF
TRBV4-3,CASSRHTGGGAGGTEAFF
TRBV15,CATSPGQDRNQPQHF
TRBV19,CASSISGGIGAEAFF
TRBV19,CASSTNRRGDGEQYF
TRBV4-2,CASSQEASGSYNEQFF
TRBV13,CASSLSGGNSPLHF
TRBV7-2,CASSPTHDRALSQYF
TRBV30,CAWSVDGGASYEQYF